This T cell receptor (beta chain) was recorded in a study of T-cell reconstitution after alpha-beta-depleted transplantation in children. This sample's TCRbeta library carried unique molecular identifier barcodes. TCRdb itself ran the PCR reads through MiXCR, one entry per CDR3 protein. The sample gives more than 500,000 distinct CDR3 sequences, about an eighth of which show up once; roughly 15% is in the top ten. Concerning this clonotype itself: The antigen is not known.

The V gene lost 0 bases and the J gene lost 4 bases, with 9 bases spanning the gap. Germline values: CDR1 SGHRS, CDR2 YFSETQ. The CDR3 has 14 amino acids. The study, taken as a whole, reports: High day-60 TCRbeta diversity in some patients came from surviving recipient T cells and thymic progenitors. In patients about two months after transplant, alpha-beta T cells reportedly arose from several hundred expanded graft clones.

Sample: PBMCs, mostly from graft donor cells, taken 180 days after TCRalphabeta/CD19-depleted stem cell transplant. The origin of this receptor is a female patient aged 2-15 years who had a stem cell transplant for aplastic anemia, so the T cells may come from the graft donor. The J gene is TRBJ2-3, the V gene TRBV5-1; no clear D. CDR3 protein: CASSLGRVPDTQYF. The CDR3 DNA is TGCGCCAGCAGCTTGGGTAGGGTGCCAGATACGCAGTATTTT.